This T cell receptor beta chain was captured by sequencing in a study of blood T cell repertoires in COVID-19. Turning to the study itself: The samples span acute and convalescent COVID-19 from the United States, Italy and Spain. T cells, B-cell-depleted T cells, or PBMCs provided the cDNA or gDNA that served as material.

This CDR3 has 12 residues. Germline loops: CDR1 SQVTM, CDR2 ANQGSEA. V lost 6 bases to trimming and J lost 12 bases; unmatched junction nucleotides: 10. In the authors' methods: Reference gene primer amplification gave nucleated cell count estimates. The data were produced by immunoSEQ multiplex PCR, yet TCRdb's version contains in-frame clones alone and is incomplete. The D gene and trimming were derived from the DNA, and the V and J assignments and clone size from that table. The data contain about 190,000 clones, 80% to 85% of them singletons. The sequenced sample consisted of peripheral blood. The chain combines TRBV29-1 with TRBJ1-4; 7 positions agree with TRBD1. This clonotype was obtained from a woman aged 40 to 49 with acute or convalescent COVID-19. The CDR3, as DNA: TGCAGCGTGTGGGAATTTGACAGGGAACTGTTTTTT. Translated, it gives CSVWEFDRELFF.